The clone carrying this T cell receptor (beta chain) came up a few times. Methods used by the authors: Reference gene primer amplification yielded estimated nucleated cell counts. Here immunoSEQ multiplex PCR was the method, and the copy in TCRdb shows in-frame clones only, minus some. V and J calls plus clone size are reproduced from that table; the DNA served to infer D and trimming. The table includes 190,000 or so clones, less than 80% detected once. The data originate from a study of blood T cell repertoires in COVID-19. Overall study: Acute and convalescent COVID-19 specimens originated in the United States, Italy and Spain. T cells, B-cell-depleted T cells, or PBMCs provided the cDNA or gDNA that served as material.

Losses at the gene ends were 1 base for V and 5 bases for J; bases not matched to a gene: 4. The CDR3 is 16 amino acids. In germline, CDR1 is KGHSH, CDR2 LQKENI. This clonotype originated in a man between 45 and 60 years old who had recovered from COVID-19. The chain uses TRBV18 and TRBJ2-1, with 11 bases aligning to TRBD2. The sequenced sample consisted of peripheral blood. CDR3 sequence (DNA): TGTGCCAGCTCACCACTCGGGACTAGCGGTAACAATGAGCAGTTCTTC. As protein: CASSPLGTSGNNEQFF.